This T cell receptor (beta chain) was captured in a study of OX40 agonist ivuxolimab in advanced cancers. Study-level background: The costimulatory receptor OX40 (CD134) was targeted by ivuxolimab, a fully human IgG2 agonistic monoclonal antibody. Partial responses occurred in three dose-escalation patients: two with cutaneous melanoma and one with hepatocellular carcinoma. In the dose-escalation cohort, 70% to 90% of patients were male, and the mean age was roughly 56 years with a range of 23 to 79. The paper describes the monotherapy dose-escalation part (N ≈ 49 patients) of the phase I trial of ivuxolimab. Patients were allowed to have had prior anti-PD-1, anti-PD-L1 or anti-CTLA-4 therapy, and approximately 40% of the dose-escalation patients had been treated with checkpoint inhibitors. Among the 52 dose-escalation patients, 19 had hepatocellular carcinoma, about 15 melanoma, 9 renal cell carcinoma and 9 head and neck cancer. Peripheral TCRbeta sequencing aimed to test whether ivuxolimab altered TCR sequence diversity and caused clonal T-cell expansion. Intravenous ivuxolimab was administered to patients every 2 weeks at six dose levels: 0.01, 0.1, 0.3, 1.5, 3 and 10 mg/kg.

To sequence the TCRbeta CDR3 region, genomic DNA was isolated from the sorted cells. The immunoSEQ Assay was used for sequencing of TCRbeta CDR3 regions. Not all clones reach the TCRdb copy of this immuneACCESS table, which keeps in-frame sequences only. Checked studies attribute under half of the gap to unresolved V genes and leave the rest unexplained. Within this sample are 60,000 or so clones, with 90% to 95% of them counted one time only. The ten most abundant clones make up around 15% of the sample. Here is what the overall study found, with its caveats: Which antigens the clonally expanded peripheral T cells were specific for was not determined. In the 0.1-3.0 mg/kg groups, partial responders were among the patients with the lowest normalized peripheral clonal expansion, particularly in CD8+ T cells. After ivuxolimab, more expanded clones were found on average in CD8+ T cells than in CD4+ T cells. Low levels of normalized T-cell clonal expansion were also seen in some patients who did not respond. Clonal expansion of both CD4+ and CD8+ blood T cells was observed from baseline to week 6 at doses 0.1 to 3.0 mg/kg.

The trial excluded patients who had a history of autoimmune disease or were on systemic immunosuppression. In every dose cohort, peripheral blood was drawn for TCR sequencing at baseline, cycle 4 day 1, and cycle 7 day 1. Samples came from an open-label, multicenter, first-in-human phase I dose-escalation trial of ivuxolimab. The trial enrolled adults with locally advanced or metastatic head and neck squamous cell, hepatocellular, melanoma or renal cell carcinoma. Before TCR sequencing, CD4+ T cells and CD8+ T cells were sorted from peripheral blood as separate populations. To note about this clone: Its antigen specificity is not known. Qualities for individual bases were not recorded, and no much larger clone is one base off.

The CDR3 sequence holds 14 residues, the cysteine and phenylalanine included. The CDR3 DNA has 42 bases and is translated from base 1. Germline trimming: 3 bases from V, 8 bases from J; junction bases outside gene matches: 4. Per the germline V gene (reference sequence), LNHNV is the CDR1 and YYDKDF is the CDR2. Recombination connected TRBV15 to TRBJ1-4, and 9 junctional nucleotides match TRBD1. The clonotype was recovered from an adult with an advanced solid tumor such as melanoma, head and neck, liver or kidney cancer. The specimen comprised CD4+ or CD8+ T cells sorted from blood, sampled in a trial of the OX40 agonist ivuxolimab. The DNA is TGTGCCACCAGCAGGGGACAGGGCTTAGAAAAACTGTTTTTT. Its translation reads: CATSRGQGLEKLFF.